The clone carrying this TCR beta chain was found many times. Its antigen is as yet unknown. TCRB transcripts that were expressed got sequenced, as all of the isolated RNA had been reverse transcribed. Deep immunoSEQ sequencing covered naive, central memory and regulatory T cell samples. Sequencing was performed with immunoSEQ multiplex PCR; in TCRdb, only in-frame clones are kept and a portion is missing. The sample has 120,000 or so clones, around a sixth seen once. Germline V lookup: CDR1 SNHLY, CDR2 FYNNEI. This CDR3 is built from 16 residues. Trimming removed 6 bases from V and 5 bases from J; junction bases left unmatched: 9. The entry originates in a study of beta chain features in type 1 diabetes. Study-level results: Whether TCRB rearrangement is influenced by HLA type went unresolved here. All four CD4+ subsets of Type 1 diabetes patients contained TCRB CDR3s that were moderately but significantly shorter.

The specimen was central memory CD4+ T cells from blood. The source is a man aged 18-30 years with type 1 diabetes. The rearrangement links TRBV2 to TRBJ2-1; TRBD2 matches at 11 bases. This chain's CDR3 is CASRKATSGSNNEQFF. CDR3 bases: TGTGCCAGCAGAAAAGCTACTAGCGGGAGTAACAATGAGCAGTTCTTC.